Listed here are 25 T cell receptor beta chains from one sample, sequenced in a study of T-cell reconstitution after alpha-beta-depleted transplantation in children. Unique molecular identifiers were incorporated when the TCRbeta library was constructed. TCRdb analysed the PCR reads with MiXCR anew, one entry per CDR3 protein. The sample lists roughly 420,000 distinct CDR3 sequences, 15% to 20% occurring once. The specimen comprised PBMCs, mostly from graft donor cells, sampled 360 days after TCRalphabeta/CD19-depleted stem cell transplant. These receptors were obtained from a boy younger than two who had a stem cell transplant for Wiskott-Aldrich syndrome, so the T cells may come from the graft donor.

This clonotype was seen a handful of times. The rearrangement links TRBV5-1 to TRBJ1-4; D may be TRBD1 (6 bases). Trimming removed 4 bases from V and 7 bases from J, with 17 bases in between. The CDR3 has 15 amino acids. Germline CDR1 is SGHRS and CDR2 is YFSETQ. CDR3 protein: CASSNADSRFEKLFF. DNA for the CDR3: TGCGCCAGCAGCAACGCGGACAGCCGCTTTGAAAAACTGTTTTTT.

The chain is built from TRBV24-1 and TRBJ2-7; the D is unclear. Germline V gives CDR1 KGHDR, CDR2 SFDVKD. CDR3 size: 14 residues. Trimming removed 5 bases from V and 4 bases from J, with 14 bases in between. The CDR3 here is CATSAGILPYEQYF. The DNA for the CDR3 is TGTGCCACCAGTGCGGGCATTTTACCGTACGAGCAGTACTTC.

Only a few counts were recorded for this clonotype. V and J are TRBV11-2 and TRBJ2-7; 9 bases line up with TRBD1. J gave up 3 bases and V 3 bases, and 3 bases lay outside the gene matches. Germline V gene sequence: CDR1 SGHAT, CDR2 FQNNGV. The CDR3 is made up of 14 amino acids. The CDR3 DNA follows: TGTGCCAGCAGCTTCGACAGGGGGATCTACGAGCAGTACTTC. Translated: CASSFDRGIYEQYF.

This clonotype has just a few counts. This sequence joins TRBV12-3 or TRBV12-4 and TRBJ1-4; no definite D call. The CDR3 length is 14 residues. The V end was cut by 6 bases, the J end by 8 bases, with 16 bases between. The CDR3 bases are TGTGCCAGCAGCCCTCTTAGCGGCAGGGAAAAACTGTTTTTT. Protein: CASSPLSGREKLFF.

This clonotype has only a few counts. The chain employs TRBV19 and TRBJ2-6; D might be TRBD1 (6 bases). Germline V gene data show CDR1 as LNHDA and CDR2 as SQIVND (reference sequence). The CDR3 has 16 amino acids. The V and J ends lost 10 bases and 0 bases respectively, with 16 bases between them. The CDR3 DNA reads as TGTGCCATCTCAAAGGGGGTGAGCTCTGGGGCCAACGTCCTGACTTTC. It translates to CAISKGVSSGANVLTF.

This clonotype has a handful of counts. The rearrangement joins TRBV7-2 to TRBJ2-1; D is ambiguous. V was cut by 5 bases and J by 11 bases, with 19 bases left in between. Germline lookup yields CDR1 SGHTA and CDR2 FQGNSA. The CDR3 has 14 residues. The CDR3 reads CASSGRGRPYKQFF. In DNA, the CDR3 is TGTGCCAGCAGCGGCAGAGGACGCCCCTACAAGCAGTTCTTC.

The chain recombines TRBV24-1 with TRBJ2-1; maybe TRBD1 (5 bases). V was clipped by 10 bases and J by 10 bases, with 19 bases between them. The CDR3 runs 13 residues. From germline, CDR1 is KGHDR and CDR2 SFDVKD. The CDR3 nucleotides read TGTGCCACGTCCCACCCCGGACAAATAGAGCAGTTCTTC. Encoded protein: CATSHPGQIEQFF.

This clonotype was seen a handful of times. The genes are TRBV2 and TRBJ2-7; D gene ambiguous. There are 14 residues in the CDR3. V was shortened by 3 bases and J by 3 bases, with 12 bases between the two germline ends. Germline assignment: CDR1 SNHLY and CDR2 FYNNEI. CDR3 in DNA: TGTGCCAGCAGTGACCAAGGCTTCTACTACGAGCAGTACTTC. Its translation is CASSDQGFYYEQYF.

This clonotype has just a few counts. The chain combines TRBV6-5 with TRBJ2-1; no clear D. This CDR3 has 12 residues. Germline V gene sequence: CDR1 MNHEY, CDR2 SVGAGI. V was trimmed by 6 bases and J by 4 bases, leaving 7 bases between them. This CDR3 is CASSLYYNEQFF. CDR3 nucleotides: TGTGCCAGCAGCCTCTATTACAATGAGCAGTTCTTC.

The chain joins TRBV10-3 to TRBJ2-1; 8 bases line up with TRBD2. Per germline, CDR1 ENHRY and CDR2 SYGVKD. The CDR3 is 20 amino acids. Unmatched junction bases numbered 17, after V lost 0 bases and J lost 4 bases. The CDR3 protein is CAISESREGWTGGIYNEQFF. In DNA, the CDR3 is TGTGCCATCAGTGAGTCCCGGGAGGGGTGGACTGGCGGTATTTACAATGAGCAGTTCTTC.

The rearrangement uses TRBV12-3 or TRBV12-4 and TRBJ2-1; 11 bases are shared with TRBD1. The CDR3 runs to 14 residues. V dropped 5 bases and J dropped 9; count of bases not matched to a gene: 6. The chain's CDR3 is CASSPGQGAFEQFF. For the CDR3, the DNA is TGTGCCAGCAGTCCAGGACAGGGGGCTTTTGAGCAGTTCTTC.

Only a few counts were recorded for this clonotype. CDR3 sequence (DNA): TGTGCCAGCAGTTTAGGTCCTGTAGCCGTCCTGACTTTC. Translating it yields CASSLGPVAVLTF. The chain uses TRBV12-3 or TRBV12-4 and TRBJ2-6; the D is unclear. Trimming shortened V by 1 base and J by 12 bases, and 10 bases separated the two germline ends. This CDR3 is 13 amino acids long.

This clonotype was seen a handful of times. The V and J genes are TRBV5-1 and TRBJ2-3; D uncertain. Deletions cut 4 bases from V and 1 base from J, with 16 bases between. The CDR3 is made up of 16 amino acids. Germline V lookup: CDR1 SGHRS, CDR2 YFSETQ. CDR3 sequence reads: CASSPISAPGTDTQYF. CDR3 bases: TGCGCCAGCAGCCCCATCTCAGCACCTGGCACAGATACGCAGTATTTT.

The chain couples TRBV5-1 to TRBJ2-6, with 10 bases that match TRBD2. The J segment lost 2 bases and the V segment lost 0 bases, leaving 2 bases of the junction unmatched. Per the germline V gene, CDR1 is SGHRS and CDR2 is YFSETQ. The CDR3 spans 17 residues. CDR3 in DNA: TGCGCCAGCAGCTTGGCTAGCGGGAGTGCTGGGGCCAACGTCCTGACTTTC. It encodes CASSLASGSAGANVLTF.

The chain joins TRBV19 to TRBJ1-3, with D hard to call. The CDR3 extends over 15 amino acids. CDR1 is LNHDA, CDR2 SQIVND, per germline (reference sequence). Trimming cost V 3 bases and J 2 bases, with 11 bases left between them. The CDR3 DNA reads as TGTGCCAGTAGTATCCTCGGGAATACTGGAAACACCATATATTTT. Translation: CASSILGNTGNTIYF.

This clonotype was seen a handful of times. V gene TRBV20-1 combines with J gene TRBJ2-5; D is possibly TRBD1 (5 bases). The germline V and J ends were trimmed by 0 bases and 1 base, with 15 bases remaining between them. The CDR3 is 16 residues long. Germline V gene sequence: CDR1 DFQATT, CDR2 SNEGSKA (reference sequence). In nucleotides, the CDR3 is TGCAGTGCTAGAGATAGGGGCCCAGGGATCCAAGAGACCCAGTACTTC. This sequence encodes CSARDRGPGIQETQYF.

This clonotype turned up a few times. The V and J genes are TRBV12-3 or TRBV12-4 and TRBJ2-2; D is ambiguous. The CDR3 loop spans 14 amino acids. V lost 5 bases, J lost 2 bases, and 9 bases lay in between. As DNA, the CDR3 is TGTGCCAGCAGTCTCTACTACAACACCGGGGAGCTGTTTTTT. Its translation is CASSLYYNTGELFF.

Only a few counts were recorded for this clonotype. CDR3 sequence (DNA): TGTGCTGGGGGGGGTAGCGGGAGGGAGGATGAGCAGTTCTTC. Translated: CAGGGSGREDEQFF. The chain joins TRBV7-8 to TRBJ2-1; 11 bases map to TRBD2. Germline loops: CDR1 SGHVS, CDR2 FQNEAQ. The CDR3 length is 14 residues.

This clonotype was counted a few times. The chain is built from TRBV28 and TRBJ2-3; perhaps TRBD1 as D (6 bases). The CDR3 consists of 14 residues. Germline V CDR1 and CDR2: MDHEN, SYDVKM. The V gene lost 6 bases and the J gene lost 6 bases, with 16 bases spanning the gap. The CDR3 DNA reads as TGTGCCAGCAGCATCGGACAGCTCGAGGATACGCAGTATTTT. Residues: CASSIGQLEDTQYF. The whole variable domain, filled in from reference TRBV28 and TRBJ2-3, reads DVKVTQSSRYLVKRTGEKVFLECVQDMDHENMFWYRQDPGLGLRLIYFSYDVKMKEKGDIPEGYSVSREKKERFSLILESASTNQTSMYLCASSIGQLEDTQYFGPGTRLTVL.

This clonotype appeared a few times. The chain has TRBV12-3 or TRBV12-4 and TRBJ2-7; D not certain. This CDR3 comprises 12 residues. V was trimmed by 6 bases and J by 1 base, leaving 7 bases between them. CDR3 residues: CASRRASYEQYF. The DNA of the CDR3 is TGTGCCAGCAGACGCGCGTCCTACGAGCAGTACTTC.

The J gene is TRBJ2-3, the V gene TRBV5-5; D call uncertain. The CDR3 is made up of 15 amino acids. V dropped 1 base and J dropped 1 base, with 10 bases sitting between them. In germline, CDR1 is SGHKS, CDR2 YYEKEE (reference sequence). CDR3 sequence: CASSLYQDRTDTQYF. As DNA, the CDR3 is TGTGCCAGCAGCTTGTACCAGGACCGCACAGATACGCAGTATTTT.

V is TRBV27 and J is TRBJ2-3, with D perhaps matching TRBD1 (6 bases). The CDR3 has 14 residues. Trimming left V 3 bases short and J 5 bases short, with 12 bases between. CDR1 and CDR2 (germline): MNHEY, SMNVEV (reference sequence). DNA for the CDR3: TGTGCCAGCAGTTTTTCTCAGGGGATAGATACGCAGTATTTT. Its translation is CASSFSQGIDTQYF.

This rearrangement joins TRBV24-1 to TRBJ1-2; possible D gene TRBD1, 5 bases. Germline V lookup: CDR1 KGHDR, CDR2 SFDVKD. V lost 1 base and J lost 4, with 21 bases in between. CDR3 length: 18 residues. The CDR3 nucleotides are TGTGCCACCAGTGATTTAAGGACACAGGCTACCCCGTTCTATGGCTACACCTTC. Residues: CATSDLRTQATPFYGYTF.

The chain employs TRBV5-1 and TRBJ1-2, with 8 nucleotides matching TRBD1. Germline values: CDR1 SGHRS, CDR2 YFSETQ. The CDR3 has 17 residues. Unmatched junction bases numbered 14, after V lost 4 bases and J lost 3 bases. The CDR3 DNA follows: TGCGCCAGCAGCCTTGGACAGGGAGGCGTAGGAGACTATGGCTACACCTTC. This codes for CASSLGQGGVGDYGYTF.

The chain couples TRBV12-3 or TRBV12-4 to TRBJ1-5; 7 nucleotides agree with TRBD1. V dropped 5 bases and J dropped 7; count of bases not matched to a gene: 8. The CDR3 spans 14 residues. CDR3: CASSLQGFYQPQHF. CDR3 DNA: TGTGCCAGCAGTCTACAGGGGTTCTACCAGCCCCAGCATTTT.